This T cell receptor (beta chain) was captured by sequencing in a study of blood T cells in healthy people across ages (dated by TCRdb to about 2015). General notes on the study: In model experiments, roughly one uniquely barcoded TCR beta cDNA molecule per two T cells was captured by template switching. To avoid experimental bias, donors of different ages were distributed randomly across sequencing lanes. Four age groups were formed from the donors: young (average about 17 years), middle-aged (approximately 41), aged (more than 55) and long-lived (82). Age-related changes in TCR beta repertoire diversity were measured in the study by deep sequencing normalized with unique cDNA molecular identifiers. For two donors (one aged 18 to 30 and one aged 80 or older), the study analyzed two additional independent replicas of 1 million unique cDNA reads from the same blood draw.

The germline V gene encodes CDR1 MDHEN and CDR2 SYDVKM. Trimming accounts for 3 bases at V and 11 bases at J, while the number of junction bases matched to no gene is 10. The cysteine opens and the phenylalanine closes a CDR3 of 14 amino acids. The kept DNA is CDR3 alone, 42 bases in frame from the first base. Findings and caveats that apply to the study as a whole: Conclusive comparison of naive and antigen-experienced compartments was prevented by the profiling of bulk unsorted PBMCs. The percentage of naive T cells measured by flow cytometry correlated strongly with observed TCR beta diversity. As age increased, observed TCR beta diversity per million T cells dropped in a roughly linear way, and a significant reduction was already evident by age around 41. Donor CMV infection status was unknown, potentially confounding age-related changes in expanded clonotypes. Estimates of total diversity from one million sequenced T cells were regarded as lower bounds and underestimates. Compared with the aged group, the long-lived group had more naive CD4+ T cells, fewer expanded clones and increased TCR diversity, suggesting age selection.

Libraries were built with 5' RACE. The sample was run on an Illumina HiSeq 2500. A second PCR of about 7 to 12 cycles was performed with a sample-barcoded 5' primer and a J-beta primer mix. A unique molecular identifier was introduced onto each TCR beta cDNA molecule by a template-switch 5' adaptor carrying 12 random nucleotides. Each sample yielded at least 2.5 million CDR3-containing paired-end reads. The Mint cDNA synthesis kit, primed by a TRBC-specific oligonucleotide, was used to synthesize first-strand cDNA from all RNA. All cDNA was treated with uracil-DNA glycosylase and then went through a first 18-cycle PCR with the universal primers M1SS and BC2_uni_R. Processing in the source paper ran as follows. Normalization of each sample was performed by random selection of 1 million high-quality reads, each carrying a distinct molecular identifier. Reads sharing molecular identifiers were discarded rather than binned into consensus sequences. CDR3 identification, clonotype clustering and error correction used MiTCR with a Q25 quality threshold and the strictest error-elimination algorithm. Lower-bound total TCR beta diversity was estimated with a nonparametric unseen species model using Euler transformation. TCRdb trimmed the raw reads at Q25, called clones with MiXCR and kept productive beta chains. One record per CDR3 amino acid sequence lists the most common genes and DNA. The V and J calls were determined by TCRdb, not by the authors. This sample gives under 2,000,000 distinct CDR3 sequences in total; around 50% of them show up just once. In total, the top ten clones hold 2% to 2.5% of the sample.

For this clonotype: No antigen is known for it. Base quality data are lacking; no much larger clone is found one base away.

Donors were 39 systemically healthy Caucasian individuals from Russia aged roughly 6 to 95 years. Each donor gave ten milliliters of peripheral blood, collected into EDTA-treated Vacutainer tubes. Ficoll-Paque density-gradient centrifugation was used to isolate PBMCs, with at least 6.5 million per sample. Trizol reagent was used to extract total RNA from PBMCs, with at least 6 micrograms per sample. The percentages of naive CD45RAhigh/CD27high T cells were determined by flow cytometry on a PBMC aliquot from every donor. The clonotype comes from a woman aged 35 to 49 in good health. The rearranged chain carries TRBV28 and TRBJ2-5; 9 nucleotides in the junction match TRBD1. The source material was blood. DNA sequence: TGTGCCAGCAGTTTGGGGACAGGGCTTCGGGAGCAGTACTTC. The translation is CASSLGTGLREQYF. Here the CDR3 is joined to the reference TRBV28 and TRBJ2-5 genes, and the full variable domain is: DVKVTQSSRYLVKRTGEKVFLECVQDMDHENMFWYRQDPGLGLRLIYFSYDVKMKEKGDIPEGYSVSREKKERFSLILESASTNQTSMYLCASSLGTGLREQYFGPGTRLLVL.